This T cell receptor (beta chain) was captured in a study of blood T cell repertoires in COVID-19. The wider study: Whether acute or convalescent, the COVID-19 samples came from the United States, Italy and Spain.

V dropped 5 bases and J dropped 4 bases, with 9 bases sitting between them. Germline CDR1 and CDR2: GTSNPN and SVGIG (reference sequence). The CDR3 runs to 11 residues. This clone was found once. In the authors' methods: Amplification from reference gene primers served as the basis for estimated nucleated cell counts. The protocol was immunoSEQ multiplex PCR, while the TCRdb copy is restricted to in-frame clones and leaves out a portion. V and J calls and clone size are copied from that table; D and trimming were computed from the DNA. The sample holds roughly 670,000 clones; about nine tenths are singletons and the top ten take roughly 0.25%.

This chain joins TRBV30 and TRBJ2-7; no firm D call. The source material was peripheral blood. This sequence originates from a woman younger than 35 with acute or convalescent COVID-19. DNA for the CDR3: TGTGCCTGGTCGGGTTCTTACGAGCAGTACTTC. Encoded protein: CAWSGSYEQYF.